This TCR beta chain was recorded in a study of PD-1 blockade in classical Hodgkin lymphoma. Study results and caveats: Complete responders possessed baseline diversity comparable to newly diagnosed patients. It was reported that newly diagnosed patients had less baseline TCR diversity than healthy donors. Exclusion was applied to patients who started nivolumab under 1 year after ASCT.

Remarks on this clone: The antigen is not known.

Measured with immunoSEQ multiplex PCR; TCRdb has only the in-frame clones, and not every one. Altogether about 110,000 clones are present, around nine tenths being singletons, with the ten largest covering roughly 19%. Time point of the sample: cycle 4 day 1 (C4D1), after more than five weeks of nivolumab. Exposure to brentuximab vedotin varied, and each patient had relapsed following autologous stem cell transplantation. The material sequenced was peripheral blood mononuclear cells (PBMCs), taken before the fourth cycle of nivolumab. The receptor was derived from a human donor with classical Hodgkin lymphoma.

CDR3 bases: TGCGCCAGCAGTTCTCTACACGCGAACACCGGGGAGCTGTTTTTT. Translation gives CASSSLHANTGELFF. V and J are TRBV10-1 and TRBJ2-2; D not resolved. The CDR3 sequence is 15 residues long. Trimming shortened V by 5 bases and J by 0 bases, and 10 bases separated the two germline ends. CDR1 and CDR2 from the germline V gene are WNHNN and SYGVQD (reference sequence).